What follows describes a single T cell receptor beta chain. The antigen is not known. This sample is part of a study of T cell repertoires in cytomegalovirus infection. Study background: Matching HLA type, along with CMV infection, was indicated by public TCR beta signatures. Overall study results and limits: There were HLA-C-restricted CMV-specific TCR beta clonotypes dominating the ex vivo response. Using cumulative public TCR beta family frequency, the authors identified those who carried CMV together with the relevant HLA.

With 5 bases removed from V and 0 bases from J, the gap between germline ends came to 10 bases. Germline CDR1 and CDR2: SNHLY and FYNNEI. The CDR3 spans 14 residues. TCRdb re-derived calls from the reads in MiXCR, one entry per CDR3 protein. The sample contains 150,000 to 200,000 distinct CDR3 sequences, around 14% of which appear only once. This chain connects TRBV2 to TRBJ1-1; no firm D call. The source of this sequence is a human donor in good health (CMV status not recorded). Some clones in this sample may be carry-over from other donors' samples. Material: PBMCs. CDR3 amino acids: CASSRLFMNTEAFF. DNA for the CDR3: TGTGCCAGCAGTAGGCTGTTTATGAACACTGAAGCTTTCTTT.